This TCR beta chain is from a study of cytomegalovirus exposure and HLA in healthy donors. Amplification used 60 Vbeta primers and 13 Jbeta primers. The table came from immunoSEQ multiplex PCR; TCRdb's copy has only in-frame clones and leaves some out. The sample has under 200,000 clones; around 79% are singletons. As concerns this clone: The target antigen is unknown.

Germline V lookup: CDR1 MNHNS, CDR2 SASEGT. Trimming shortened V by 2 bases and J by 2 bases, and 12 bases separated the two germline ends. The CDR3 contains 15 residues. Study findings and constraints: One later analysis reportedly identified an Asian-associated ancestry cluster that showed fewer N-insertions than the approximately 710-donor mean.

This clonotype was obtained from a woman aged 40 to 50 in good health and CMV-seropositive. Input material: PBMCs. This chain connects TRBV6-1 to TRBJ1-1; D remains unclear. The CDR3 sequence is CASSESISRNTEAFF. The CDR3 nucleotides read TGTGCCAGCAGTGAAAGCATAAGTCGAAACACTGAAGCTTTCTTT.